This T cell receptor beta chain was recorded in a study of blood T cells in healthy people across ages. The study's findings and limits: Reliance upon unsorted PBMCs precluded definitive naive versus antigen-experienced comparison.

Germline lookup yields CDR1 SGHRS and CDR2 YFSETQ. With 3 bases clipped from V and 4 bases from J, the junction kept 13 bases outside the gene matches. The CDR3 covers 18 residues. Concerning this clonotype: What it binds is unknown.

Combining a sample-barcoded 5' primer with a J-beta primer mix, a second PCR ran for roughly 6 to 11 cycles. Each cDNA was tagged by a template-switch adaptor containing 12 random nucleotides. TCRdb reanalysed the 5' RACE reads using MiXCR and keeps one entry per CDR3 protein. In the table there are about 1.8 million distinct CDR3 sequences, 49% of which are singletons. The source material was blood. The chain recombines TRBV5-1 with TRBJ2-1; 10 bases align to TRBD1. The clonotype comes from a middle-aged woman in good health. The CDR3 is CASSWAPVGDRGYNEQFF. The CDR3 DNA sequence: TGCGCCAGCAGCTGGGCCCCTGTGGGGGACAGGGGATACAATGAGCAGTTCTTC.